A single sample gave rise to the 18 T cell receptor beta chains below, sequenced in a study of post-analysis software for immune sequencing data. General study findings and limits: Patients carried a handful of TRBV segments more frequently than controls did, and TRBV5-6, TRBV5-1 and TRBV20-1 were among them.

Unique molecular identifiers tagged the TCR beta cDNA libraries. TCRdb recomputed calls from the PCR reads with MiXCR, one row per CDR3 protein. The sample carries roughly 650,000 distinct CDR3 sequences, 59% recorded once. These receptors are not linked to any known antigen. The specimen sequenced was blood. These receptors came from a girl aged 2 to 10 with multiple sclerosis.

The genes are TRBV6-5 and TRBJ2-3; D is ambiguous. V lost 1 base, J lost 5 bases, and 10 bases lay in between. CDR1 and CDR2 from the germline V gene are MNHEY and SVGAGI. The CDR3 extends over 14 amino acids. The CDR3 loop is CASSYLIGVDTQYF. The CDR3 DNA sequence: TGTGCCAGCAGTTACTTGATCGGAGTAGATACGCAGTATTTT.

The rearrangement joins TRBV20-1 to TRBJ2-1; no clear D gene. CDR1 is DFQATT, CDR2 SNEGSKA, per germline (reference sequence). Trimming left V 2 bases short and J 3 bases short, with 17 bases between. CDR3 length: 16 residues. The CDR3, as DNA: TGCAGTGCTAGACAGCCCTCTCCGGGCCGCTACAATGAGCAGTTCTTC. Its protein product is CSARQPSPGRYNEQFF.

This clonotype was counted a few times. The chain carries TRBV5-1 and TRBJ2-1; D could derive from TRBD1 or TRBD2 (5 bases each). The germline V and J ends were trimmed by 0 bases and 3 bases, with 10 bases remaining between them. CDR1 is SGHRS and CDR2 is YFSETQ in the germline V gene. The CDR3 is 15 amino acids. DNA for the CDR3: TGCGCCAGCAGCTTGGGGGGGATAATCTACAATGAGCAGTTCTTC. As protein: CASSLGGIIYNEQFF. Together with reference TRBV5-1 and TRBJ2-1, the CDR3 gives the full variable domain: KAGVTQTPRYLIKTRGQQVTLSCSPISGHRSVSWYQQTPGQGLQFLFEYFSETQRNKGNFPGRFSGRQFSNSRSEMNVSTLELGDSALYLCASSLGGIIYNEQFFGPGTRLTVL.

The chain carries TRBV6-6 and TRBJ2-3, with TRBD1 matching 7 bases. The V and J ends lost 0 bases and 3 bases, in that order; junction bases with no gene match: 3. The CDR3 has 15 residues. Per germline, CDR1 MNHNY and CDR2 SVGAGI (reference sequence). The CDR3 sequence is CASSYSKQGTDTQYF. CDR3 nucleotides: TGTGCCAGCAGTTACTCGAAACAGGGGACAGATACGCAGTATTTT.

The chain joins TRBV5-1 to TRBJ2-5; 8 positions match TRBD1. This CDR3 region has 15 residues. Germline V gene data show CDR1 as SGHRS and CDR2 as YFSETQ. V shed 4 bases and J 3 bases; nucleotides not matched to a gene: 8. The CDR3 is CASSPGQVSEETQYF. The CDR3 DNA is TGCGCCAGCAGCCCGGGACAGGTATCGGAAGAGACCCAGTACTTC. Full variable domain (remainder filled in from reference TRBV5-1 and TRBJ2-5): KAGVTQTPRYLIKTRGQQVTLSCSPISGHRSVSWYQQTPGQGLQFLFEYFSETQRNKGNFPGRFSGRQFSNSRSEMNVSTLELGDSALYLCASSPGQVSEETQYFGPGTRLLVL.

V is TRBV3-1 and J is TRBJ1-2, with TRBD1 as a possible D gene (6 bases). V dropped 8 bases and J dropped 4 bases, with 20 bases sitting between them. Germline CDR1 is LGHDT and CDR2 is YNNKEL (reference sequence). This CDR3 is 15 amino acids long. The CDR3: CASPHPTGSFYGYTF. The DNA of the CDR3 is TGTGCCAGCCCTCACCCGACAGGATCCTTCTATGGCTACACCTTC.

Comment on this clonotype: Relative to the germline gene, one junction end is altered; a read error may explain this. This sequence joins TRBV24-1 and TRBJ2-7, with D perhaps matching TRBD1 or TRBD2 (5 bases each). The end of the DNA is better explained by TRBJ2-5, so the J call may be wrong. Germline V CDR1 and CDR2: KGHDR, SFDVKD. This CDR3 spans 16 amino acids. CDR3: CTTSDPDGAARETQYF. The CDR3, as DNA: TGTACCACCAGTGACCCCGACGGGGCAGCTCGGGAGACCCAGTACTTC.

The rearrangement uses TRBV27 and TRBJ1-6, with 10 bases fitting TRBD1. From germline, CDR1 is MNHEY and CDR2 SMNVEV (reference sequence). Trimming at V came to 4 bases and at J to 10 bases, leaving 7 bases not matched to a gene. CDR3 length equals 15 residues. In nucleotides, the CDR3 is TGTGCCAGCAGTTACACCGGGACAGGGGAATCACCCCTCCACTTT. As protein: CASSYTGTGESPLHF.

This chain uses TRBV11-3 with TRBJ2-5; the match to TRBD2 covers 8 bases. Looked up from germline, CDR1 is SGHNT and CDR2 is YENEEA. V dropped 5 bases and J dropped 2; count of bases not matched to a gene: 7. The CDR3 consists of 15 residues. The CDR3 sequence: CASSRTGLGQETQYF. Here the CDR3 DNA reads TGTGCCAGCAGCCGAACGGGACTAGGGCAAGAGACCCAGTACTTC.

The chain carries TRBV7-3 and TRBJ1-5; the D is unclear. The CDR3 contains 13 residues. With 5 bases removed from V and 1 base from J, the gap between germline ends came to 6 bases. Germline CDR1 and CDR2: SGHTA and FQGTGA. DNA for the CDR3: TGTGCCAGCAGCGCACAGAGCAATCAGCCCCAGCATTTT. This gives the protein CASSAQSNQPQHF.

This chain joins TRBV29-1 and TRBJ2-1; D ambiguous. Trimming took 0 bases from V and 0 from J, leaving 9 bases between them. The CDR3 has 15 residues. Germline V gene sequence: CDR1 SQVTM, CDR2 ANQGSEA. Here the CDR3 reads CSVEDVSSSYNEQFF. The CDR3, as DNA: TGCAGCGTTGAAGATGTGTCGAGCTCCTACAATGAGCAGTTCTTC.

This chain connects TRBV25-1 to TRBJ1-5; maybe TRBD1 (5 bases). The CDR3 covers 17 residues. The germline CDR1 and CDR2 sequences are MGHDK and SYGVNS. Between the trimmed V and J ends, which lost 3 bases and 6 bases, there was a span of 21 bases. The CDR3 is CASSESRAANRGQPQHF. The CDR3 DNA sequence: TGTGCCAGCAGTGAGAGCAGGGCGGCGAATCGAGGTCAGCCCCAGCATTTT.

V usage is TRBV5-5 and J usage is TRBJ1-2; 10 nucleotides match TRBD1. This CDR3 contains 13 residues. Germline V gene data show CDR1 as SGHKS and CDR2 as YYEKEE (reference sequence). V lost 3 bases, J lost 8 bases, and 4 bases stayed unmatched. CDR3 nucleotide sequence: TGTGCCAGCAGCTGGGGACAGGGGAGAGGCTACACCTTC. Amino acid sequence: CASSWGQGRGYTF.

The V call is TRBV6-6, the J call TRBJ1-6; D not resolved. Germline loops: CDR1 MNHNY, CDR2 SVGAGI (reference sequence). The CDR3 spans 15 residues. V was pared by 2 bases and J by 5 bases, with 10 bases between. The CDR3 DNA is TGTGCCAGCAGTTACGCGCCAGAAGATAATTCACCCCTCCACTTT. Encoded protein: CASSYAPEDNSPLHF.

The chain employs TRBV12-3 or TRBV12-4 and TRBJ1-5; tentatively, D is TRBD1 (6 bases). The CDR3 loop spans 16 amino acids. Trimming removed 7 bases at V and 4 bases at J, with 20 bases between. The CDR3 bases are TGTGCCAGCAACTTTCAGGGGCCTTGGGGTAATCAGCCCCAGCATTTT. Protein product: CASNFQGPWGNQPQHF.

The chain employs TRBV29-1 and TRBJ1-1; 7 positions match TRBD1. Germline trimming cut 4 bases from V and 4 bases from J; bases unmatched to any gene: 15. The CDR3 totals 16 residues. The germline gives CDR1 SQVTM, CDR2 ANQGSEA. CDR3 region: CSVVHRGGGLVTEAFF. CDR3 nucleotides: TGCAGCGTTGTACACAGGGGTGGAGGACTAGTCACTGAAGCTTTCTTT.

CDR3 DNA sequence: TGTGCCAGCAGAGGGACAGTTTCCTACGAGCAGTACTTC. Translating it yields CASRGTVSYEQYF. The genes are TRBV12-3 or TRBV12-4 and TRBJ2-7; 7 nucleotides line up with TRBD1. With 6 bases clipped from V and 1 base from J, the junction kept 3 bases outside the gene matches. This CDR3 contains 13 residues.

This clonotype was found once. This chain links TRBV7-9 with TRBJ2-1; tentative D call: TRBD1 (6 bases). Germline V gene lookup returns CDR1 SEHNR and CDR2 FQNEAQ (reference sequence). The CDR3 sequence is 16 residues long. V shed 5 bases and J shed 2 bases, with 16 bases lying between them. The CDR3 coding sequence is TGTGCCAGCAGCCAGGGGCCAGCCAACCCCTACAATGAGCAGTTCTTC. Amino acids: CASSQGPANPYNEQFF.